This is a list of T cell receptor beta chains from one sample in a study of blood T cells in healthy people across ages. One entry per CDR3 protein, called by TCRdb with MiXCR from the 5' RACE reads. The sample carries approximately 700,000 distinct CDR3 sequences, 32% recorded once. Sequenced input: blood. The receptors shown here come from a woman older than 75 in good health. CDR3s include the opening cysteine and the closing phenylalanine or tryptophan. Fields, in order: J gene, V gene, D gene, clone size, CDR3 protein, CDR3 DNA. The D gene is left open where the match is weak. A row's size may be missing; if present it is once, few, many or a size class.

j_call: TRBJ1-2
v_call: TRBV2
d_call: .
clone_size: few
cdr3_aa: CASSVEGIGGYTF
cdr3_nt: TGTGCCAGCAGTGTGGAGGGTATAGGTGGCTACACCTTC

j_call: TRBJ2-1
v_call: TRBV12-3/TRBV12-4
d_call: .
clone_size: .
cdr3_aa: CASSGPGLTEQFF
cdr3_nt: TGTGCCAGCAGTGGGCCGGGATTGACTGAGCAGTTCTTC

j_call: TRBJ2-3
v_call: TRBV12-3/TRBV12-4
d_call: TRBD2
clone_size: .
cdr3_aa: CASKREPATQYF
cdr3_nt: TGTGCCAGCAAGCGGGAGCCGGCTACGCAGTATTTT

j_call: TRBJ2-7
v_call: TRBV30
d_call: TRBD1
clone_size: many
cdr3_aa: CAWSVGTGHYEQYF
cdr3_nt: TGTGCCTGGAGTGTAGGGACAGGACACTACGAGCAGTACTTC

j_call: TRBJ2-3
v_call: TRBV7-2
d_call: .
clone_size: many
cdr3_aa: CASSLASPGGTDTQYF
cdr3_nt: TGTGCCAGCAGCTTAGCATCCCCAGGGGGCACAGATACGCAGTATTTT

j_call: TRBJ1-1
v_call: TRBV29-1
d_call: TRBD1
clone_size: few
cdr3_aa: CSVSRDRGAPAFF
cdr3_nt: TGCAGCGTTTCCCGGGACAGGGGGGCTCCAGCTTTCTTT

j_call: TRBJ2-1
v_call: TRBV7-3
d_call: .
clone_size: .
cdr3_aa: CASSPGGGRNEQFF
cdr3_nt: TGTGCCAGCAGCCCGGGTGGGGGGCGCAATGAGCAGTTCTTC

j_call: TRBJ1-5
v_call: TRBV18
d_call: .
clone_size: many
cdr3_aa: CASSLDPGGNQPQHF
cdr3_nt: TGTGCCAGCTCACTGGACCCCGGGGGCAATCAGCCCCAGCATTTT

j_call: TRBJ2-5
v_call: TRBV20-1
d_call: .
clone_size: many
cdr3_aa: CSARGGPPSRQETQYF
cdr3_nt: TGCAGTGCCCGAGGCGGGCCCCCGAGTAGGCAAGAGACCCAGTACTTC

j_call: TRBJ2-3
v_call: TRBV7-9
d_call: .
clone_size: .
cdr3_aa: CASSFISGPDYGDTQYF
cdr3_nt: TGTGCCAGCAGCTTTATAAGCGGGCCCGATTACGGCGATACGCAGTATTTT

j_call: TRBJ2-5
v_call: TRBV7-2
d_call: TRBD2
clone_size: .
cdr3_aa: CASSPGLRYGQYF
cdr3_nt: TGTGCCAGCAGCCCGGGACTAAGATACGGGCAGTACTTC

j_call: TRBJ2-7
v_call: TRBV27
d_call: .
clone_size: many
cdr3_aa: CASSHPGLGQYF
cdr3_nt: TGTGCCAGCAGTCATCCTGGCTTGGGGCAGTACTTC

j_call: TRBJ2-7
v_call: TRBV6-1
d_call: .
clone_size: many
cdr3_aa: CASRERTELLSYEQYF
cdr3_nt: TGTGCCAGCAGGGAAAGGACGGAGCTACTCTCCTACGAGCAGTACTTC

j_call: TRBJ2-7
v_call: TRBV5-7
d_call: TRBD1
clone_size: once
cdr3_aa: CASNESPGTGPSYEQYF
cdr3_nt: TGTGCCAGCAACGAATCGCCAGGGACAGGGCCTTCCTACGAGCAGTACTTC

j_call: TRBJ1-5
v_call: TRBV28
d_call: TRBD1
clone_size: .
cdr3_aa: CASSFRPGGASNQPQHF
cdr3_nt: TGTGCCAGCAGTTTTCGGCCAGGGGGCGCGAGCAATCAGCCCCAGCATTTT

j_call: TRBJ2-7
v_call: TRBV20-1
d_call: .
clone_size: many
cdr3_aa: CSARDQGRVYEQYF
cdr3_nt: TGCAGTGCTAGAGATCAGGGCAGGGTCTACGAGCAGTACTTC

j_call: TRBJ1-1
v_call: TRBV29-1
d_call: .
clone_size: many
cdr3_aa: CSVLFRMNTEAFF
cdr3_nt: TGCAGCGTTCTTTTCAGGATGAACACTGAAGCTTTCTTT

j_call: TRBJ2-1
v_call: TRBV6-5
d_call: TRBD1
clone_size: many
cdr3_aa: CASSYTPGQGSEQFF
cdr3_nt: TGTGCCAGCAGTTACACACCGGGACAGGGAAGTGAGCAGTTCTTC

j_call: TRBJ1-2
v_call: TRBV5-5
d_call: .
clone_size: .
cdr3_aa: CASSLRGHTSYGYTF
cdr3_nt: TGTGCCAGCAGCTTAAGAGGGCATACGAGCTATGGCTACACCTTC

j_call: TRBJ2-5
v_call: TRBV7-9
d_call: .
clone_size: .
cdr3_aa: CASSLALGLTETQYF
cdr3_nt: TGTGCCAGCAGCTTAGCCCTGGGTCTAACGGAGACCCAGTACTTC

j_call: TRBJ2-5
v_call: TRBV7-9
d_call: TRBD2
clone_size: .
cdr3_aa: CASSLSGGTWYF
cdr3_nt: TGTGCCAGCAGCTTATCGGGAGGGACCTGGTACTTC

j_call: TRBJ1-5
v_call: TRBV6-2/TRBV6-3
d_call: .
clone_size: many
cdr3_aa: CASRRGTGWGNQPQHF
cdr3_nt: TGTGCCAGCAGACGCGGGACCGGATGGGGCAATCAGCCCCAGCATTTT

j_call: TRBJ1-3
v_call: TRBV6-5
d_call: TRBD1
clone_size: .
cdr3_aa: CASRSTGYSGNTIYF
cdr3_nt: TGTGCCAGCAGATCGACAGGGTACTCTGGAAACACCATATATTTT

j_call: TRBJ1-2
v_call: TRBV30
d_call: .
clone_size: few
cdr3_aa: CAWRQGLAAGYTF
cdr3_nt: TGTGCCTGGAGACAGGGACTAGCCGCTGGCTACACCTTC

j_call: TRBJ2-7
v_call: TRBV4-3
d_call: TRBD1
clone_size: many
cdr3_aa: CASSQTTGGTYEQYF
cdr3_nt: TGCGCCAGCAGCCAGACGACAGGGGGCACCTACGAGCAGTACTTC

j_call: TRBJ2-7
v_call: TRBV30
d_call: TRBD2
clone_size: many
cdr3_aa: CAWSTHLGGGYEQYF
cdr3_nt: TGTGCCTGGAGCACCCACCTTGGGGGGGGGTACGAGCAGTACTTC

j_call: TRBJ2-3
v_call: TRBV6-1
d_call: TRBD1
clone_size: many
cdr3_aa: CASRPTGAPTDTQYF
cdr3_nt: TGTGCCAGCAGACCTACAGGGGCACCCACAGATACGCAGTATTTT

j_call: TRBJ2-6
v_call: TRBV27
d_call: TRBD1
clone_size: many
cdr3_aa: CASSSQLSGQSYSGANVLTF
cdr3_nt: TGTGCCAGCAGTTCTCAGTTATCGGGACAGTCATACTCTGGGGCCAACGTCCTGACTTTC

j_call: TRBJ2-5
v_call: TRBV14
d_call: .
clone_size: many
cdr3_aa: CASSQVSGYGETQYF
cdr3_nt: TGTGCCAGCAGCCAAGTATCTGGTTATGGGGAGACCCAGTACTTC

j_call: TRBJ1-6
v_call: TRBV27
d_call: .
clone_size: .
cdr3_aa: CASSPYRYNSPLHF
cdr3_nt: TGTGCCAGCAGTCCGTACCGTTATAATTCACCCCTCCACTTT

j_call: TRBJ1-2
v_call: TRBV24-1
d_call: .
clone_size: many
cdr3_aa: CATSDATVGTDGYTF
cdr3_nt: TGTGCCACCAGTGATGCGACGGTGGGGACGGATGGCTACACCTTC

j_call: TRBJ2-7
v_call: TRBV4-3
d_call: TRBD2
clone_size: many
cdr3_aa: CASSQNVGLAGRDEQYF
cdr3_nt: TGCGCCAGCAGCCAGAACGTGGGTTTAGCGGGGCGTGACGAGCAGTACTTC

j_call: TRBJ1-5
v_call: TRBV27
d_call: TRBD1
clone_size: .
cdr3_aa: CASSPQGGYNQPQHF
cdr3_nt: TGTGCCAGCAGTCCGCAGGGGGGGTACAATCAGCCCCAGCATTTT

j_call: TRBJ2-2
v_call: TRBV24-1
d_call: .
clone_size: few
cdr3_aa: CATSDSGRGTGELFF
cdr3_nt: TGTGCCACCAGTGATTCAGGGCGAGGGACCGGGGAGCTGTTTTTT

j_call: TRBJ2-5
v_call: TRBV7-2
d_call: TRBD2
clone_size: many
cdr3_aa: CASSLTGGGAETQYF
cdr3_nt: TGTGCCAGCAGCTTAACGGGCGGGGGGGCTGAGACCCAGTACTTC

j_call: TRBJ2-3
v_call: TRBV7-2
d_call: .
clone_size: once
cdr3_aa: CASSLMSGVGTDTQYF
cdr3_nt: TGTGCCAGCAGCTTAATGTCGGGGGTCGGGACAGATACGCAGTATTTT

j_call: TRBJ1-2
v_call: TRBV4-1
d_call: .
clone_size: .
cdr3_aa: CASSRIGGSYGYTF
cdr3_nt: TGCGCCAGCAGCCGGATAGGTGGGTCCTATGGCTACACCTTC

j_call: TRBJ1-2
v_call: TRBV20-1
d_call: TRBD1
clone_size: many
cdr3_aa: CSAFPPGQVIGYTF
cdr3_nt: TGCAGTGCTTTCCCCCCGGGACAGGTCATCGGCTACACCTTC

j_call: TRBJ2-5
v_call: TRBV6-6
d_call: TRBD1
clone_size: many
cdr3_aa: CASSYSGRGQRETQYF
cdr3_nt: TGTGCCAGCAGTTACTCGGGCAGGGGGCAAAGAGAGACCCAGTACTTC

j_call: TRBJ2-1
v_call: TRBV27
d_call: .
clone_size: many
cdr3_aa: CASSHGVVIGYEQFF
cdr3_nt: TGTGCCAGCAGCCACGGCGTGGTTATTGGGTATGAGCAGTTCTTC

j_call: TRBJ2-5
v_call: TRBV24-1
d_call: TRBD1
clone_size: many
cdr3_aa: CATSDLGTGGVETQYF
cdr3_nt: TGTGCCACCAGTGATTTAGGGACAGGGGGCGTCGAGACCCAGTACTTC

j_call: TRBJ2-7
v_call: TRBV30
d_call: TRBD1
clone_size: many
cdr3_aa: CAWSAGQVYEQYF
cdr3_nt: TGTGCCTGGAGTGCGGGACAGGTCTACGAGCAGTACTTC

j_call: TRBJ1-1
v_call: TRBV13
d_call: .
clone_size: .
cdr3_aa: CASSLAVHGEAFF
cdr3_nt: TGTGCCAGCAGCTTGGCCGTGCATGGAGAAGCTTTCTTT

j_call: TRBJ1-1
v_call: TRBV20-1
d_call: TRBD1
clone_size: few
cdr3_aa: CSATGQVNTEAFF
cdr3_nt: TGCAGTGCTACAGGACAGGTGAACACTGAAGCTTTCTTT

j_call: TRBJ2-7
v_call: TRBV7-2
d_call: .
clone_size: .
cdr3_aa: CASSLVGGDINEQYF
cdr3_nt: TGTGCCAGCAGCTTAGTGGGGGGGGACATAAACGAGCAGTACTTC

j_call: TRBJ2-1
v_call: TRBV5-1
d_call: .
clone_size: .
cdr3_aa: CASSLGGGNSYNEQFF
cdr3_nt: TGCGCCAGCAGCTTGGGCGGCGGGAACTCCTACAATGAGCAGTTCTTC

j_call: TRBJ2-1
v_call: TRBV12-3/TRBV12-4
d_call: TRBD2
clone_size: .
cdr3_aa: CASTTGTSNEQFF
cdr3_nt: TGTGCCAGCACAACCGGGACTAGCAATGAGCAGTTCTTC

j_call: TRBJ2-5
v_call: TRBV20-1
d_call: TRBD2
clone_size: many
cdr3_aa: CSARDTGGGQETQYF
cdr3_nt: TGCAGTGCTAGAGATACCGGGGGGGGCCAAGAGACCCAGTACTTC

j_call: TRBJ1-2
v_call: TRBV27
d_call: TRBD1
clone_size: many
cdr3_aa: CASSSYPQGRNGYTF
cdr3_nt: TGTGCCAGCAGTTCCTATCCACAGGGGAGGAATGGCTACACCTTC

j_call: TRBJ2-5
v_call: TRBV9
d_call: .
clone_size: many
cdr3_aa: CASSVDTQETQYF
cdr3_nt: TGTGCCAGCAGCGTAGACACGCAAGAGACCCAGTACTTC

j_call: TRBJ1-1
v_call: TRBV7-2
d_call: .
clone_size: few
cdr3_aa: CASSRPLPNTEAFF
cdr3_nt: TGTGCCAGCAGCAGGCCACTGCCGAACACTGAAGCTTTCTTT

j_call: TRBJ1-1
v_call: TRBV5-1
d_call: TRBD1
clone_size: many
cdr3_aa: CASSLAAGGLLNTEAFF
cdr3_nt: TGCGCCAGCAGCTTGGCGGCAGGGGGTCTTCTGAACACTGAAGCTTTCTTT

j_call: TRBJ1-2
v_call: TRBV20-1
d_call: .
clone_size: many
cdr3_aa: CSARTPNYGYTF
cdr3_nt: TGCAGTGCTAGAACCCCTAACTATGGCTACACCTTC

j_call: TRBJ2-1
v_call: TRBV2
d_call: TRBD2
clone_size: many
cdr3_aa: CASSESGGTNEQFF
cdr3_nt: TGTGCCAGCAGTGAGAGCGGGGGGACCAATGAGCAGTTCTTC

j_call: TRBJ2-7
v_call: TRBV5-8
d_call: TRBD1
clone_size: many
cdr3_aa: CASSLVRGRTGQYF
cdr3_nt: TGTGCCAGCAGCTTGGTCAGGGGGCGAACCGGGCAGTACTTC

j_call: TRBJ1-1
v_call: TRBV6-2/TRBV6-3
d_call: TRBD1
clone_size: few
cdr3_aa: CASSYNRGTLNTEAFF
cdr3_nt: TGTGCCAGCAGTTACAACAGGGGAACCCTGAACACTGAAGCTTTCTTT

j_call: TRBJ2-1
v_call: TRBV4-1
d_call: .
clone_size: many
cdr3_aa: CASSHTTITRAYNEQFF
cdr3_nt: TGCGCCAGCAGCCATACAACAATAACCCGGGCATACAATGAGCAGTTCTTC

j_call: TRBJ2-1
v_call: TRBV7-2
d_call: .
clone_size: many
cdr3_aa: CASSLAQGLNEQFF
cdr3_nt: TGTGCCAGCAGCTTAGCGCAGGGGTTGAATGAGCAGTTCTTC

j_call: TRBJ2-7
v_call: TRBV7-3
d_call: .
clone_size: many
cdr3_aa: CASSLEGGGFYEQYF
cdr3_nt: TGTGCCAGCAGCTTAGAGGGGGGGGGTTTCTACGAGCAGTACTTC